The table lists the clone carrying this T cell receptor beta chain with a few counts. The entry originates in a study of T cells in Graves' hyperthyroidism and ophthalmopathy. RNA transcripts were the template for amplifying TCR beta CDR3 regions. The TCR CDR3 was amplified in a first-round RT-PCR using the HTBI primer set. Via MiXCR, TCRdb re-called the multiplex PCR reads, giving one row per CDR3 protein. The sample carries about 570,000 distinct CDR3 sequences, roughly 46% recorded once. The sample consisted of peripheral blood or thyroid tissue (not recorded which). The receptor was derived from an adult woman with Graves' disease, either hyperthyroidism or ophthalmopathy (not recorded which).

The DNA of the CDR3 is TGTGCCAGCAGTGTACGGGGCGGTCGAGGTTCACCCCTCCACTTT. This codes for CASSVRGGRGSPLHF. The V gene is TRBV2, the J gene TRBJ1-6; a weak D match, TRBD1 (5 bases). Germline loops: CDR1 SNHLY, CDR2 FYNNEI. This CDR3 spans 15 amino acids. The V end lost 4 bases, the J end lost 9 bases, and 16 bases lay between the germline ends.